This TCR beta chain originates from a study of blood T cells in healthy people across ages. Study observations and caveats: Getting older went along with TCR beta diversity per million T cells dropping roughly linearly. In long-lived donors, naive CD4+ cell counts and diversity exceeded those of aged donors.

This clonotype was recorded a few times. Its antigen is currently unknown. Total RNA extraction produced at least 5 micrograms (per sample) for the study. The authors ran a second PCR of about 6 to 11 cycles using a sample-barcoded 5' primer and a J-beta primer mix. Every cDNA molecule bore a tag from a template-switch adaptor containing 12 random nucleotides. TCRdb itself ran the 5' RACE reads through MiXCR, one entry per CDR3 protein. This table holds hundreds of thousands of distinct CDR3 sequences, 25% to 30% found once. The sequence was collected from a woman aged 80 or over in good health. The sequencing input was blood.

The CDR3 region is CSAPVGDMGTYEQYF. CDR3 nucleotides: TGCAGTGCTCCCGTCGGGGACATGGGCACCTACGAGCAGTACTTC. The V gene is TRBV20-1, the J gene TRBJ2-7, with D perhaps matching TRBD1 (6 bases). From germline, CDR1 is DFQATT and CDR2 SNEGSKA (reference sequence). This CDR3 is 15 amino acids long. Trimming pared 5 bases from V and 2 bases from J, leaving 19 bases between.